A single sample is the source of the 28 T cell receptor beta chains below, sequenced in a study of T cells in Graves' hyperthyroidism and ophthalmopathy. The TCR beta CDR3 regions underwent amplification using RNA transcripts as the source. The HTBI primer set served for first-round RT-PCR of the TCR CDR3. TCRdb used MiXCR to reprocess the multiplex PCR reads, holding one entry per CDR3 protein. The sample includes 400,000 to 500,000 distinct CDR3 sequences, roughly 15% of them seen just once. What was sequenced was blood. Receptor source: a woman under 30 with Graves' hyperthyroidism.

This clonotype was picked up a small number of times. The chain is built from TRBV20-1 and TRBJ1-5; D gene ambiguous. The CDR3 has 14 residues. Germline V gene data show CDR1 as DFQATT and CDR2 as SNEGSKA (reference sequence). The V and J ends lost 1 base and 3 bases respectively, with 10 bases between them. In DNA, the CDR3 is TGCAGTGCTAGAGTACCCCACGACAATCAGCCCCAGCATTTT. Translation: CSARVPHDNQPQHF.

This clonotype was seen at least ten times. The chain carries TRBV20-1 and TRBJ2-3; the match to TRBD2 covers 13 bases. The V and J ends lost 3 bases and 11 bases, in that order; junction bases with no gene match: 11. Germline V gene sequence: CDR1 DFQATT, CDR2 SNEGSKA (reference sequence). There are 15 residues in the CDR3. Written as DNA, the CDR3 is TGCAGTGCTAGTAGTTCGGGACTAGCGGGAACGGAGCAGTATTTT. Translation gives CSASSSGLAGTEQYF.

This clonotype was found many times. The gene calls are TRBV6-1 and TRBJ2-7, with D possibly matching TRBD2 (7 bases). This CDR3 contains 16 residues. V gave up 2 bases and J gave up 1 base, with 15 bases separating them. CDR1 and CDR2 (germline): MNHNS, SASEGT. In nucleotides, the CDR3 is TGTGCCAGCAGTGAAATAGGGGGGGACCCATCCTACGAGCAGTACTTC. Amino acid sequence: CASSEIGGDPSYEQYF.

The chain recombines TRBV20-1 with TRBJ2-1, with 10 bases lining up with TRBD2. Germline V CDR1 and CDR2: DFQATT, SNEGSKA (reference sequence). Unmatched junction bases numbered 5, after V lost 0 bases and J lost 0 bases. The CDR3 totals 17 residues. DNA for the CDR3: TGCAGTGCTAGAGAACTAGCGGGAACACCCTCCTACAATGAGCAGTTCTTC. It yields the protein CSARELAGTPSYNEQFF.

This clonotype appeared many times. CDR3 bases: TGCGCCAGCAGCTTGTCGGGGGTTCGTAACACTGAAGCTTTCTTT. Residues: CASSLSGVRNTEAFF. This rearrangement joins TRBV5-1 to TRBJ1-1; D perhaps matches TRBD1 (5 bases). V was cut by 1 base and J by 2 bases, with 12 bases left in between. CDR1 is SGHRS and CDR2 is YFSETQ in the germline V gene. The length of the CDR3 is 15 residues.

The sample holds many counts of this clonotype. The J gene is TRBJ2-5, the V gene TRBV2; D perhaps matches TRBD1 (6 bases). V lost 1 base and J lost 2, with 11 bases in between. Germline V lookup: CDR1 SNHLY, CDR2 FYNNEI. The CDR3 has 15 residues. The CDR3 DNA follows: TGTGCCAGCAGTGAAGTAACCGGGACACAAGAGACCCAGTACTTC. Encoded protein: CASSEVTGTQETQYF.

This clonotype was observed many times. This chain links TRBV2 with TRBJ2-2; tentative D call: TRBD1 (6 bases). With 3 bases removed from V and 6 bases from J, the gap between germline ends came to 20 bases. This CDR3 region has 17 residues. Germline CDR1 is SNHLY and CDR2 is FYNNEI. CDR3 residues: CASSDLLGARAAGELFF. As DNA, the CDR3 is TGTGCCAGCAGTGATCTTTTGGGGGCGCGTGCGGCCGGGGAGCTGTTTTTT.

J is TRBJ2-2 and V is TRBV24-1; possibly TRBD1 for D (6 bases). Trimming cost V 7 bases and J 0 bases, with 8 bases left between them. The CDR3 is 14 residues long. Germline CDR1 KGHDR, CDR2 SFDVKD. The CDR3 reads CATRTGTNTGELFF. In DNA form, the CDR3 reads TGTGCCACCAGAACAGGGACGAACACCGGGGAGCTGTTTTTT.

At least ten counts were recorded for this clonotype. This chain joins TRBV20-1 and TRBJ2-1, with D unclear. The germline gives CDR1 DFQATT, CDR2 SNEGSKA (reference sequence). Between the trimmed V and J ends, which lost 2 bases and 3 bases, there was a span of 8 bases. This CDR3 has 13 residues. CDR3 amino acids: CSARTGGYNEQFF. CDR3 sequence (DNA): TGCAGTGCTAGAACGGGCGGCTACAATGAGCAGTTCTTC.

This clonotype was seen at least ten times. The chain combines TRBV3-1 with TRBJ2-7; D is possibly TRBD2 (6 bases). This CDR3 has 14 amino acids. Germline V lookup: CDR1 LGHDT, CDR2 YNNKEL (reference sequence). V lost 4 bases and J 7 bases, leaving 17 bases between the germline ends. CDR3 in DNA: TGTGCCAGCAGCCTAGCGGCTACCAGGTGGGAGCAGTACTTC. This codes for CASSLAATRWEQYF.

This clonotype was counted ten times or more. The chain uses TRBV20-1 and TRBJ2-5, with 10 nucleotides matching TRBD1. The CDR3 spans 14 residues. Germline V gives CDR1 DFQATT, CDR2 SNEGSKA (reference sequence). V was pared by 1 base and J by 4 bases, with 3 bases of the junction left unmatched. The CDR3 DNA reads as TGCAGTGCTAGAGCGGACAGGGGGTCAGAGACCCAGTACTTC. This sequence encodes CSARADRGSETQYF.

The gene calls are TRBV13 and TRBJ1-4; D uncertain. Germline CDR1 is PRHDT and CDR2 is FYEKMQ (reference sequence). This CDR3 region has 15 residues. The ends were cut back, 4 bases at V and 4 bases at J, with 13 bases in the middle. For the CDR3, the DNA is TGTGCCAGCAGCTCCCAGGACCGTGATAATGAAAAACTGTTTTTT. This codes for CASSSQDRDNEKLFF.

This clonotype has a handful of counts. CDR3: CASKTSGKGGETQYF. CDR3 bases: TGCGCCAGTAAGACTAGCGGAAAAGGAGGGGAGACCCAGTACTTC. This sequence joins TRBV5-1 and TRBJ2-5; 9 nucleotides match TRBD2. Trimming cost V 8 bases and J 5 bases; bases outside gene matches: 13. The CDR3 contains 15 residues. The germline V gene encodes CDR1 SGHRS and CDR2 YFSETQ.

There are many counts of this clonotype. V and J are TRBV27 and TRBJ1-5; D possibly corresponds to TRBD1 (6 bases). V was clipped by 0 bases and J by 6 bases, with 12 bases between them. This CDR3 has 15 residues. CDR1 is MNHEY, CDR2 SMNVEV, per germline (reference sequence). The CDR3 here is CASSLSWGAGQPQHF. In DNA, the CDR3 is TGTGCCAGCAGTTTATCGTGGGGGGCCGGTCAGCCCCAGCATTTT.

This clonotype appeared a few times. The CDR3 here is CSVEGGASGRFGEQFF. CDR3 nucleotides: TGCAGCGTTGAAGGTGGAGCTAGCGGGAGATTCGGAGAGCAGTTCTTC. The rearrangement uses TRBV29-1 and TRBJ2-1; 10 bases are shared with TRBD2. CDR3 length equals 16 residues. Losses at the gene ends were 1 base for V and 10 bases for J; bases not matched to a gene: 13. Germline V CDR1 and CDR2: SQVTM, ANQGSEA.

V gene TRBV28 combines with J gene TRBJ2-5; 9 nucleotides agree with TRBD2. V was pared by 10 bases and J by 4 bases, with 19 bases of the junction left unmatched. CDR1 and CDR2 from the germline V gene are MDHEN and SYDVKM. The CDR3 length is 17 residues. CDR3 residues: CATSSRLAGHRIETQYF. The CDR3 DNA reads TGTGCCACCTCCTCCCGGCTAGCGGGACATCGAATAGAGACCCAGTACTTC.

V usage is TRBV12-5 and J usage is TRBJ2-1; TRBD2 matches at 10 bases. The CDR3 length is 20 residues. The ends lost 0 bases at V and 4 bases at J; junction bases unmatched: 15. Germline V gives CDR1 LGHNT, CDR2 FRNRAP. CDR3: CASGLVWSGIGTSEYNEQFF. The CDR3 DNA reads as TGTGCTAGTGGTTTGGTCTGGTCAGGGATCGGGACTAGCGAGTACAATGAGCAGTTCTTC.

The genes are TRBV2 and TRBJ1-4; 7 positions agree with TRBD1. J was trimmed by 7 bases and V by 7 bases; bases with no gene match: 9. Germline V lookup: CDR1 SNHLY, CDR2 FYNNEI. The CDR3 totals 14 residues. The CDR3 spells CASTAQGTFEKLFF. DNA for the CDR3: TGTGCCAGCACAGCACAGGGGACGTTTGAAAAACTGTTTTTT.

This clonotype was observed many times. CDR3 amino acids: CASSADLREADTQYF. The DNA of the CDR3 is TGTGCCAGCAGCGCGGACCTCCGGGAAGCAGATACGCAGTATTTT. The chain has TRBV5-6 and TRBJ2-3, with a tentative D call TRBD2 (5 bases). From germline, CDR1 is SGHDT and CDR2 YYEEEE. The CDR3 length is 15 residues. Deletions cut 4 bases from V and 4 bases from J, with 16 bases between.

This clonotype occurred many times. The gene calls are TRBV27 and TRBJ2-3; 11 positions agree with TRBD1. The CDR3 is 15 amino acids. Germline V gene lookup returns CDR1 MNHEY and CDR2 SMNVEV (reference sequence). Germline trimming cut 4 bases from V and 4 bases from J; bases unmatched to any gene: 4. Written as DNA, the CDR3 is TGTGCCAGCAGTTCCCGGACAGGGGGCGCAGATACGCAGTATTTT. As protein: CASSSRTGGADTQYF.

This clonotype was detected ten times or more. The J gene is TRBJ2-1, the V gene TRBV4-1; D is tentatively TRBD1 or TRBD2 (5 bases each). CDR3 length: 13 amino acids. The V end was cut by 1 base, the J end by 10 bases, with 11 bases between. The germline CDR1 and CDR2 sequences are MGHRA and YSYEKL. The CDR3 sequence is CASSQGWDREQFF. CDR3 coding DNA: TGCGCCAGCAGCCAAGGATGGGACCGGGAGCAGTTCTTC.

Note on this clonotype: One junction end disagrees with the germline gene, perhaps due to a read error. This CDR3 reads CTSTVTSESEQYF. The CDR3 nucleotides read TGTACCAGCACAGTTACTAGCGAGAGCGAGCAGTACTTC. This chain connects TRBV12-3 or TRBV12-4 to TRBJ2-7; 7 bases map to TRBD2. The CDR3 has 13 amino acids.

This clonotype occurred a few times. The genes are TRBV5-1 and TRBJ2-2; 8 bases are shared with TRBD1. The CDR3 has 17 amino acids. Germline assignment: CDR1 SGHRS and CDR2 YFSETQ. J gave up 3 bases and V 0 bases, and 7 bases lay outside the gene matches. DNA for the CDR3: TGCGCCAGCAGCTTGGCCCCGACAGGGGACTACACCGGGGAGCTGTTTTTT. Encoded protein: CASSLAPTGDYTGELFF.

This clonotype came up a few times. This chain connects TRBV6-6 to TRBJ1-2, with unresolved D. V dropped 2 bases and J dropped 4 bases, with 14 bases sitting between them. Germline V gives CDR1 MNHNY, CDR2 SVGAGI (reference sequence). The CDR3 is made up of 15 amino acids. CDR3 nucleotide sequence: TGTGCCAGCAGTTACGGGCATTCTTCCATCTATGGCTACACCTTC. Amino acids: CASSYGHSSIYGYTF.

The chain uses TRBV15 and TRBJ2-1, with TRBD2 matching over 7 bases. The trim removed 0 bases at V and 10 bases at J, leaving 6 bases unmatched. The CDR3 runs to 14 residues. The germline gives CDR1 LNHNV, CDR2 YYDKDF (reference sequence). CDR3 DNA sequence: TGTGCCACCAGCAGAGAACTGGCCGGGGGGGAGCAGTTCTTC. Encoded protein: CATSRELAGGEQFF.

In its sample, this clonotype was seen a few times. The chain has TRBV19 and TRBJ2-1; TRBD1 agrees at 11 bases. Germline V gene sequence: CDR1 LNHDA, CDR2 SQIVND (reference sequence). This CDR3 is built from 16 residues. Unmatched junction bases numbered 9, after V lost 4 bases and J lost 7 bases. The CDR3 region has the DNA TGTGCCAGTAGTAGCCCGGGGACAGGGGGACGGAATGAGCAGTTCTTC. Residues: CASSSPGTGGRNEQFF. Supplemented by reference TRBV19 and TRBJ2-1, the full variable domain reads DGGITQSPKYLFRKEGQNVTLSCEQNLNHDAMYWYRQDPGQGLRLIYYSQIVNDFQKGDIAEGYSVSREKKESFPLTVTSAQKNPTAFYLCASSSPGTGGRNEQFFGPGTRLTVL.

In this sample, this clonotype turned up a few times. The rearrangement joins TRBV19 to TRBJ2-1; TRBD2 aligns across 9 bases. The CDR3 sequence is 13 residues long. The germline V gene has CDR1 LNHDA and CDR2 SQIVND (reference sequence). The J segment lost 13 bases and the V segment lost 3 bases, leaving 7 bases of the junction unmatched. The CDR3 bases are TGTGCCAGTAGTATCTGGGCGGGAGGGCCTCAGTTCTTC. Translation: CASSIWAGGPQFF.

This clonotype came up a few times. Since a much larger clone is just one base distant, this may be a read error. This sequence joins TRBV20-1 and TRBJ2-1; D ambiguous. The CDR3 totals 14 residues. CDR1 is DFQATT and CDR2 is SNEGSKA in the germline V gene (reference sequence). Between the trimmed V and J ends, which lost 5 bases and 0 bases, there was a span of 11 bases. The CDR3 protein is CSAGYWNSYNEQFF. The CDR3 nucleotides are TGCAGTGCTGGATACTGGAACTCCTACAATGAGCAGTTCTTC.